The 30 T cell receptor beta chains below come from one sample, sequenced in a study of blood T cell repertoires in COVID-19. Libraries were prepared by immunoSEQ multiplex PCR; TCRdb keeps only in-frame clonotypes and omits some of them. The profile covers about 200,000 clones, with 86% appearing a single time and 3% to 4.5% taken by the ten largest. Input material: PBMCs or T cells enriched from blood (not recorded which). The receptors come from a woman aged 40 to 55 with acute COVID-19.

This chain links TRBV12-3 or TRBV12-4 with TRBJ2-7; TRBD2 matches at 8 bases. V dropped 8 bases and J dropped 0; count of bases not matched to a gene: 0. This CDR3 spans 12 amino acids. CDR3 sequence: CASREGSYEQYF. CDR3 sequence (DNA): TGTGCCAGCCGGGAGGGCTCCTACGAGCAGTACTTC.

The genes are TRBV18 and TRBJ2-2, with 8 nucleotides matching TRBD2. This CDR3 comprises 16 residues. The V segment lost 4 bases and the J segment 3 bases; nucleotides outside the gene matches: 7. Germline V gene sequence: CDR1 KGHSH, CDR2 LQKENI. CDR3 nucleotides: TGTGCCAGCTCACGAGGCACTAGCGGAGACACCGGGGAGCTGTTTTTT. The encoded protein is CASSRGTSGDTGELFF.

The chain combines TRBV4-1 with TRBJ1-3; D gene unclear. Germline CDR1 reads MGHRA; CDR2 reads YSYEKL. The CDR3 loop spans 17 amino acids. Trimming stripped 0 bases from V and 0 bases from J, with 12 bases between. The CDR3 loop is CASSQDRSGVSGNTIYF. In DNA form, the CDR3 reads TGCGCCAGCAGCCAAGATCGATCCGGGGTCTCTGGAAACACCATATATTTT.

This chain joins TRBV19 and TRBJ2-1; 7 bases agree with TRBD2. This CDR3 comprises 13 residues. Losses at the gene ends were 7 bases for V and 8 bases for J; bases not matched to a gene: 8. Germline assignment: CDR1 LNHDA and CDR2 SQIVND (reference sequence). CDR3: CASTWEAGDEQFF. CDR3 nucleotides: TGTGCCAGTACGTGGGAGGCGGGAGATGAGCAGTTCTTC.

The chain links TRBV7-2 to TRBJ2-1; the match to TRBD1 covers 7 bases. J was trimmed by 13 bases and V by 5 bases; bases with no gene match: 11. This CDR3 contains 13 residues. Germline CDR1 and CDR2: SGHTA and FQGNSA. The CDR3 coding sequence is TGTGCCAGCAGCCTAACCAGACAGGGCTTTCAGTTCTTC. Its translation is CASSLTRQGFQFF.

The chain combines TRBV19 with TRBJ2-7; 8 nucleotides line up with TRBD1. CDR3 length: 15 residues. V dropped 3 bases and J dropped 3; count of bases not matched to a gene: 7. Germline V gene sequence: CDR1 LNHDA, CDR2 SQIVND (reference sequence). DNA for the CDR3: TGTGCCAGTAGTATCGGCCAGGGGGCGCGCTACGAGCAGTACTTC. Residues: CASSIGQGARYEQYF. The entire variable domain, with the rest obtained from reference TRBV19 and TRBJ2-7, is as follows: DGGITQSPKYLFRKEGQNVTLSCEQNLNHDAMYWYRQDPGQGLRLIYYSQIVNDFQKGDIAEGYSVSREKKESFPLTVTSAQKNPTAFYLCASSIGQGARYEQYFGPGTRLTVT.

The V gene is TRBV24-1, the J gene TRBJ2-1; 9 bases map to TRBD1. This CDR3 has 16 amino acids. Trimming removed 2 bases from V and 5 bases from J; junction bases left unmatched: 6. The germline V gene has CDR1 KGHDR and CDR2 SFDVKD. CDR3 coding DNA: TGTGCCACCAGTGATTGGCCGGGACAGGGAAACAATGAGCAGTTCTTC. Encoded protein: CATSDWPGQGNNEQFF.

This CDR3 reads CASSGPGTIVYEQYF. The CDR3 nucleotides read TGTGCCAGCAGTGGCCCCGGGACTATCGTCTACGAGCAGTACTTC. This sequence joins TRBV2 and TRBJ2-7; 7 bases are shared with TRBD2. CDR3 length: 15 residues. The ends lost 4 bases at V and 3 bases at J; junction bases unmatched: 9. Per germline, CDR1 SNHLY and CDR2 FYNNEI.

The chain uses TRBV19 and TRBJ2-1, with 9 bases fitting TRBD2. This CDR3 has 17 amino acids. Losses at the gene ends were 3 bases for V and 0 bases for J; bases not matched to a gene: 6. Germline-derived CDR1 and CDR2 are LNHDA and SQIVND (reference sequence). CDR3: CASSIAGGRASYNEQFF. The CDR3 nucleotides are TGTGCCAGTAGTATCGCTGGCGGGAGGGCCTCCTACAATGAGCAGTTCTTC.

This clone was observed a handful of times. The V and J genes are TRBV7-2 and TRBJ2-1; the match to TRBD2 covers 10 bases. Trimming cost V 5 bases and J 3 bases; bases outside gene matches: 1. This CDR3 is built from 14 residues. The germline V gene has CDR1 SGHTA and CDR2 FQGNSA. CDR3 loop: CASSPSGGYNEQFF. Written as DNA, the CDR3 is TGTGCCAGCAGCCCTAGCGGGGGCTACAATGAGCAGTTCTTC.

The chain is built from TRBV25-1 and TRBJ1-6; TRBD1 agrees at 9 bases. The CDR3 consists of 13 residues. CDR1 and CDR2 (germline): MGHDK, SYGVNS. The V segment lost 8 bases and the J segment 8 bases; nucleotides outside the gene matches: 4. CDR3 nucleotide sequence: TGTGCCAGCCATACAGGGGGCTATTCACCCCTCCACTTT. Its translation: CASHTGGYSPLHF.

The chain carries TRBV4-3 and TRBJ1-5; D unresolved. Trimming removed 0 bases from V and 7 bases from J, with 7 bases in between. The length of the CDR3 is 13 residues. The germline gives CDR1 LGHNA, CDR2 YSLEER. CDR3: CASSQDGGQPQHF. The CDR3, as DNA: TGCGCCAGCAGCCAAGACGGAGGGCAGCCCCAGCATTTT.

The chain combines TRBV9 with TRBJ2-1; weak D call: TRBD2 (6 bases). Between the trimmed V and J ends, which lost 0 bases and 7 bases, there was a span of 14 bases. The germline gives CDR1 SGDLS, CDR2 YYNGEE. The CDR3 length is 15 residues. CDR3 sequence reads: CASSVEVGSGNEQFF. The CDR3 nucleotides read TGTGCCAGCAGCGTAGAGGTGGGTAGCGGTAATGAGCAGTTCTTC.

The rearrangement links TRBV19 to TRBJ2-5; 10 bases agree with TRBD1. The CDR3 has 14 amino acids. Looked up from germline, CDR1 is LNHDA and CDR2 is SQIVND (reference sequence). V lost 5 bases to trimming and J lost 4 bases; unmatched junction nucleotides: 4. CDR3 residues: CASSSDRGGETQYF. The CDR3 DNA follows: TGTGCCAGTAGTTCGGACAGGGGGGGAGAGACCCAGTACTTC.

The chain recombines TRBV5-1 with TRBJ2-1; TRBD2 agrees at 11 bases. The germline gives CDR1 SGHRS, CDR2 YFSETQ. The CDR3 has 15 amino acids. V lost 1 base, J lost 8 bases, and 5 bases stayed unmatched. The CDR3 nucleotides read TGCGCCAGCAGCTTGTTTAGCGGGAGGGGGTATGAGCAGTTCTTC. It is translated as CASSLFSGRGYEQFF.

The chain carries TRBV19 and TRBJ2-3, with TRBD2 matching 8 bases. The CDR3 is 18 residues long. Germline V gene sequence: CDR1 LNHDA, CDR2 SQIVND (reference sequence). Trimming at V came to 5 bases and at J to 0 bases, leaving 13 bases not matched to a gene. DNA of the CDR3: TGTGCCAGTAGTTTTCTGGGGTTGCGGGAGGTTAGCACAGATACGCAGTATTTT. Amino acid sequence: CASSFLGLREVSTDTQYF.

This chain connects TRBV6-5 to TRBJ2-3, with 12 positions matching TRBD2. The V and J ends lost 6 bases and 5 bases, in that order; junction bases with no gene match: 0. Germline V lookup: CDR1 MNHEY, CDR2 SVGAGI. The CDR3 covers 13 residues. The CDR3 region has the DNA TGTGCCAGCAGGGGACTAGCGGGAGATACGCAGTATTTT. It yields the protein CASRGLAGDTQYF.

V gene TRBV7-2 combines with J gene TRBJ2-3, with 9 bases identical to TRBD2. Per germline, CDR1 SGHTA and CDR2 FQGNSA. V lost 0 bases and J lost 3; bases outside the gene matches: 4. The CDR3 consists of 16 residues. The CDR3 spells CASSLASGRKTDTQYF. In DNA, the CDR3 is TGTGCCAGCAGCTTAGCTAGCGGGAGAAAAACAGATACGCAGTATTTT.

This rearrangement joins TRBV13 to TRBJ2-3, with D possibly matching TRBD2 (5 bases). V was clipped by 2 bases and J by 0 bases, with 15 bases between them. Germline lookup yields CDR1 PRHDT and CDR2 FYEKMQ (reference sequence). The CDR3 contains 17 residues. This chain's CDR3 is CASSLPLGDSSTDTQYF. CDR3 in DNA: TGTGCCAGCAGCTTACCCCTGGGAGACTCTAGCACAGATACGCAGTATTTT.

The rearrangement joins TRBV14 to TRBJ2-1; TRBD2 aligns across 10 bases. The length of the CDR3 is 16 residues. V trimming: 1 base; J trimming: 5 bases; junction bases outside the gene matches: 5. CDR1 and CDR2 (germline): SGHDN, FVKESK. Written as DNA, the CDR3 is TGTGCCAGCAGCCAAGGGCTAGCGGGAGTCGACAATGAGCAGTTCTTC. This sequence encodes CASSQGLAGVDNEQFF.

V gene TRBV15 combines with J gene TRBJ1-6, with D possibly TRBD1 on 5 matching bases. V was shortened by 5 bases and J by 0 bases, with 26 bases between the two germline ends. Germline assignment: CDR1 LNHNV and CDR2 YYDKDF (reference sequence). This CDR3 contains 21 residues. As DNA, the CDR3 is TGTGCCACCAGCGCCCCAAAGCGGGGCACCGGCCTGAGCTCCTATAATTCACCCCTCCACTTT. Translated: CATSAPKRGTGLSSYNSPLHF. The entire variable domain, with the rest obtained from reference TRBV15 and TRBJ1-6, is as follows: DAMVIQNPRYQVTQFGKPVTLSCSQTLNHNVMYWYQQKSSQAPKLLFHYYDKDFNNEADTPDNFQSRRPNTSFCFLDIRSPGLGDTAMYLCATSAPKRGTGLSSYNSPLHFGNGTRLTVT.

The chain joins TRBV3-1 (or the pseudogene TRBV3-2) to TRBJ2-4, with TRBD2 identical over 9 bases. This CDR3 is 16 amino acids long. V was clipped by 0 bases and J by 4 bases; unmatched bases: 4. The germline V gene has CDR1 LGHDT and CDR2 YNNKEL (reference sequence). CDR3 sequence (DNA): TGTGCCAGCAGCCAAGATCTGACTAGCGGTAAAAACATTCAGTACTTC. Amino acid sequence: CASSQDLTSGKNIQYF.

The rearrangement joins TRBV11-2 to TRBJ2-7, with D maybe TRBD2 (6 bases). CDR1 is SGHAT, CDR2 FQNNGV, per germline. Trimming cost V 4 bases and J 5 bases, with 18 bases left between them. CDR3 length equals 15 residues. The CDR3, as DNA: TGTGCCAGCAGCTGGAACGGGCTCGGCGGGGACGAGCAGTACTTC. As protein: CASSWNGLGGDEQYF.

The J gene is TRBJ2-1, the V gene TRBV5-4, with 8 bases matching TRBD2. V shed 4 bases and J 1 base; nucleotides not matched to a gene: 4. Per the germline V gene, CDR1 is SGHNT and CDR2 is YYREEE (reference sequence). This CDR3 is built from 15 residues. CDR3 DNA sequence: TGTGCCAGCAGCGCGAGCGGGAGATCCTACAATGAGCAGTTCTTC. It yields the protein CASSASGRSYNEQFF.

The gene calls are TRBV5-4 and TRBJ2-7; 11 bases are shared with TRBD2. V gave up 4 bases and J gave up 3 bases; unmatched junction bases: 6. Germline CDR1 is SGHNT and CDR2 is YYREEE (reference sequence). The CDR3 loop spans 15 amino acids. The CDR3 is CASSMIAGGRYEQYF. Here the CDR3 DNA reads TGTGCCAGCAGCATGATAGCGGGAGGGCGCTACGAGCAGTACTTC.

The rearrangement uses TRBV27 and TRBJ2-3; no definite D call. Trimming left V 3 bases short and J 3 bases short, with 13 bases between. The CDR3 sequence is 15 residues long. Germline CDR1 MNHEY, CDR2 SMNVEV (reference sequence). The CDR3 protein is CASSFGRDRTDTQYF. The CDR3 nucleotides are TGTGCCAGCAGTTTTGGGCGTGATCGTACAGATACGCAGTATTTT.

The chain recombines TRBV7-9 with TRBJ1-6, with TRBD1 identical over 7 bases. With 6 bases clipped from V and 4 bases from J, the junction kept 3 bases outside the gene matches. Germline CDR1 reads SEHNR; CDR2 reads FQNEAQ (reference sequence). The CDR3 loop spans 14 amino acids. The CDR3 here is CASSWDRYNSPLHF. DNA for the CDR3: TGTGCCAGCAGTTGGGACAGATATAATTCACCCCTCCACTTT.

The gene calls are TRBV3-1 (or the pseudogene TRBV3-2) and TRBJ2-7; no clear D gene. Germline V gives CDR1 LGHDT, CDR2 YNNKEL (reference sequence). The V gene lost 4 bases and the J gene lost 4 bases, with 14 bases spanning the gap. The length of the CDR3 is 14 residues. CDR3 nucleotide sequence: TGTGCCAGCAGCCGCCGTTTGAACAAGTACGAGCAGTACTTC. It specifies CASSRRLNKYEQYF.

This clone showed up just a few times. The genes are TRBV2 and TRBJ2-7; 10 bases are shared with TRBD2. Germline assignment: CDR1 SNHLY and CDR2 FYNNEI. V lost 6 bases and J lost 6; bases outside the gene matches: 5. There are 13 residues in the CDR3. The CDR3 spells CASRIIAGGEQYF. The CDR3 DNA sequence: TGTGCCAGCAGAATCATAGCGGGAGGCGAGCAGTACTTC.

V gene TRBV12-3 or TRBV12-4 combines with J gene TRBJ2-1; 8 bases match TRBD2. Trimming at V came to 6 bases and at J to 7 bases, leaving 5 bases not matched to a gene. This CDR3 has 13 amino acids. The CDR3: CASRVPGGNEQFF. The CDR3 DNA is TGTGCCAGCAGGGTACCGGGGGGGAATGAGCAGTTCTTC.